The sequence of this TCR beta chain was determined in a study of blood T cell repertoires in COVID-19. Study-level information: Sites across the United States, Italy and Spain contributed samples from acute and convalescent COVID-19. Sources were T cells, B-cell-depleted T cells, or PBMCs; the material itself was cDNA or gDNA.

V was trimmed by 2 bases and J by 4 bases, leaving 13 bases between them. Germline V gene sequence: CDR1 SGDLS, CDR2 YYNGEE. The CDR3 covers 14 residues. Repertoires were generated with immunoSEQ multiplex PCR, while TCRdb's copy carries only in-frame clones and drops some. The sample shows about 250,000 clones, about 85% of them seen only once. The chain joins TRBV9 to TRBJ2-7, with D possibly TRBD1 on 8 matching bases. Material: peripheral blood. The origin of this receptor is a man aged 18 to 30 with active or convalescent COVID-19. This CDR3 is CASSVTGGGYEQYF. As DNA, the CDR3 is TGTGCCAGCAGCGTTACAGGGGGAGGGTACGAGCAGTACTTC.